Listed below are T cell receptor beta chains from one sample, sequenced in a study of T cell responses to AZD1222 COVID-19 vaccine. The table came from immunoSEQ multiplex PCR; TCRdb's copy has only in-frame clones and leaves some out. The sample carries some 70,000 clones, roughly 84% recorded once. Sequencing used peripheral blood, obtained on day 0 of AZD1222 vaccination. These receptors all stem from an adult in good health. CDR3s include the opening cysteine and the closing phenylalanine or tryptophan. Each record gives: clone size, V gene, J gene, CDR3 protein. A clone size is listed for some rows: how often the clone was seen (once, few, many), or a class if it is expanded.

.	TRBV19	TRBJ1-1	CASSISEMNTEAFF
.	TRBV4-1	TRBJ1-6	CASSPNREGSPLHF
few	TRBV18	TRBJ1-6	CASSRDSSYNSPLHF
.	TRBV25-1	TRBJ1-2	CASSESIQGAGGYTF
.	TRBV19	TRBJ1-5	CASRRGDGNSNQPQHF
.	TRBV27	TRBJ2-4	CASGQGFNDIQYF
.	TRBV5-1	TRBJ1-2	CASRPGQTNYGYTF
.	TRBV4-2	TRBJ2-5	CASSQETSGAETQYF
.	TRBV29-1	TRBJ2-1	CSVLNPGTGGSYNEQFF
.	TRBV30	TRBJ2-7	CAWSWGGYEQYF
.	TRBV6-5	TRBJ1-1	CASSYGTGGEAFF
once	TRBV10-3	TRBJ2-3	CAISESLSGATDTQYF
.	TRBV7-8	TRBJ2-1	CASSRRTRVPEQFF
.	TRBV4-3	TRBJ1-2	CASSQDLLGGEFYGYTF
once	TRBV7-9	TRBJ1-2	CASSLVPNPGSYGYTF
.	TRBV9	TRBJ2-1	CASRPGSGGNEQFF
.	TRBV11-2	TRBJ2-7	CASSFGQIYEQYF
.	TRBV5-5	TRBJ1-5	CASSLDPGSNQPQHF
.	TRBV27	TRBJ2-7	CASRPGQGIYEQYF
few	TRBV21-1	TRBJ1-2	CASSPDGQGAHGYTF
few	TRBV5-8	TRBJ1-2	CASSSNGGLGGYTF
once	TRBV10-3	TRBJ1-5	CAISELGNQPQHF
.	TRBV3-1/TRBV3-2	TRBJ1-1	CASSLMGGGTEAFF
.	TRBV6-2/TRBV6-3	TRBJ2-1	CASSQPNGGDGNEQFF
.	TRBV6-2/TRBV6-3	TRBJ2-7	CASSKAGTLSYEQYF
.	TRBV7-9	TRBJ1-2	CASSLGQGPPKRGYTF
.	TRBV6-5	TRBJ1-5	CASTIQGRQPQHF
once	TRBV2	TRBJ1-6	CASSADGPLNSPLHF
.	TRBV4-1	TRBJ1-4	CASSQEGTGANEKLFF
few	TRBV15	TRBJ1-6	CATNGPGSSYNSPLHF
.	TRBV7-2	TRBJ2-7	CASSSGTSGYSYEQYF
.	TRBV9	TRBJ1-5	CASSVDSGANQPQHF
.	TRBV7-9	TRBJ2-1	CASSRMAASNEQFF
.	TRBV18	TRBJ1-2	CASSWDSLSGSGYTF
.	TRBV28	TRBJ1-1	CASSSPGQGNEAFF
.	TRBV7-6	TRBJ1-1	CASSLGPQGAQGRTEAFF
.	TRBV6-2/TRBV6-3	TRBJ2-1	CASSPTGGDEQFF
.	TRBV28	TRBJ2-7	CASSLSGTGGHEQYF
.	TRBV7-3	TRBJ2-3	CASSRDGATDTQYF
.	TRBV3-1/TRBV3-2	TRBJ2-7	CASSQERDRSYEQYF
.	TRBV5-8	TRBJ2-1	CASSSRDRGLFSSYNEQFF
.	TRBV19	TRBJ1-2	CASSIGTGYGYTF
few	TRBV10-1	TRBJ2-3	CASSESGGGALNTQYF
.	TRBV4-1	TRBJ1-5	CASSQDPSNQPQHF
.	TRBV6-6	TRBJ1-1	CASSYSGRVNSEAFF
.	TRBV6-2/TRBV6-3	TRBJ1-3	CASSYGGSEGNTIYF
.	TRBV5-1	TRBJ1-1	CASSLVGQNTEAFF
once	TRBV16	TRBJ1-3	CASSQDSGNTIYF